The rows below give T cell receptor beta chains drawn from one sample of a study of cytomegalovirus exposure and HLA in healthy donors. Assay used: immunoSEQ multiplex PCR; TCRdb lists only in-frame clones, some missing. The sample lists 200,000 to 250,000 clones, 90% to 95% occurring once. Sequencing was done on a sample of PBMCs. All receptors derive from a woman between 18 and 30 years old in good health and CMV-seronegative. Both conserved end residues are part of each CDR3. A D gene is named only where the DNA matches it firmly. The listing skips clone size in some rows; elsewhere it reads once, few, many or a size class.

D,length,size,J,V,CDR3,DNA
TRBD2,20,once,TRBJ2-7,TRBV7-8,CASSPRPGLAGVSRVREQYF,TGTGCCAGCAGCCCCCGCCCGGGACTAGCGGGAGTATCGAGGGTGCGCGAGCAGTACTTC
TRBD1,14,.,TRBJ2-7,TRBV5-1,CASSWGQDGSEQYF,TGCGCCAGCAGCTGGGGACAGGACGGGTCCGAGCAGTACTTC
.,13,once,TRBJ1-1,TRBV11-3,CASSGTLNTEAFF,TGTGCCAGCTCCGGGACACTGAACACTGAAGCTTTCTTT
.,15,.,TRBJ2-1,TRBV5-6,CASSLWIGVFNEQFF,TGTGCCAGCAGCTTATGGATAGGGGTTTTCAATGAGCAGTTCTTC
.,14,.,TRBJ1-2,TRBV6-5,CASSLDGILRGYTF,TGTGCCAGCAGTCTGGACGGGATATTGAGGGGCTACACCTTC
.,14,.,TRBJ2-7,TRBV19,CASSIVQIAYEQYF,TGTGCCAGTAGTATAGTACAAATTGCCTACGAGCAGTACTTC
TRBD1,16,.,TRBJ2-2,TRBV5-1,CASSPSGTGNTGELFF,TGCGCCAGCAGCCCCTCGGGGACAGGGAACACCGGGGAGCTGTTTTTT
TRBD2,14,.,TRBJ2-7,TRBV9,CASSVSGGTYEQYF,TGTGCCAGCAGCGTAAGCGGGGGGACCTACGAGCAGTACTTC
.,15,.,TRBJ1-6,TRBV2,CASSEWGQDNSPLHF,TGTGCCAGCAGTGAATGGGGGCAGGATAATTCACCCCTCCACTTT
TRBD2,15,.,TRBJ2-5,TRBV29-1,CSVVMNWGEGETQYF,TGCAGCGTTGTGATGAATTGGGGGGAGGGAGAGACCCAGTACTTC
.,13,.,TRBJ1-1,TRBV27,CASSLSDGSEAFF,TGTGCCAGCAGTTTATCCGATGGGAGTGAAGCTTTCTTT
TRBD2,17,once,TRBJ2-3,TRBV9,CASSVDLAGGLQDTQYF,TGTGCCAGCAGCGTAGATCTAGCGGGAGGCTTGCAAGATACGCAGTATTTT
TRBD2,15,.,TRBJ2-2,TRBV5-1,CASSSLAGESGELFF,TGCGCCAGCAGCTCCCTAGCGGGAGAGAGCGGGGAGCTGTTTTTT
.,16,once,TRBJ2-7,TRBV6-6,CASSYSRGISSYEQYF,TGTGCCAGCAGTTACTCACGGGGGATTAGTTCCTACGAGCAGTACTTC
.,13,.,TRBJ2-1,TRBV15,CATSPNPGDEQFF,TGTGCCACCAGCCCCAATCCGGGGGATGAGCAGTTCTTC
.,15,.,TRBJ2-7,TRBV6-5,CASSQPDRIKYEQYF,TGTGCCAGCAGTCAACCCGACAGGATTAAATACGAGCAGTACTTC
.,14,.,TRBJ2-7,TRBV5-5,CASSLEGEVYEQYF,TGTGCCAGCAGCTTGGAAGGTGAGGTCTACGAGCAGTACTTC
TRBD1,16,.,TRBJ2-2,TRBV6-5,CASSYVGQGYTGELFF,TGTGCCAGCAGTTACGTAGGACAGGGGTACACCGGGGAGCTGTTTTTT
TRBD1,14,.,TRBJ2-1,TRBV30,CAWTRDSSYNEQFF,TGTGCCTGGACCCGGGACAGCTCCTACAATGAGCAGTTCTTC
TRBD2,14,.,TRBJ2-7,TRBV2,CATLRLAGDYEQYF,TGTGCCACCCTCCGACTAGCGGGAGACTACGAGCAGTACTTC
.,15,.,TRBJ2-2,TRBV5-1,CASSPLKAGNGELFF,TGCGCCAGCAGCCCGCTTAAAGCGGGCAACGGGGAGCTGTTTTTT
.,16,.,TRBJ2-1,TRBV9,CASSADGTRLINEQFF,TGTGCCAGCAGCGCAGACGGGACTCGGCTAATCAATGAGCAGTTCTTC
TRBD1,14,.,TRBJ2-3,TRBV19,CASSYDRELDTQYF,TGTGCCAGTAGCTACGACAGGGAATTAGATACGCAGTATTTT
TRBD1,12,.,TRBJ2-7,TRBV30,CAWNRGHYEQYF,TGTGCCTGGAACAGGGGTCACTACGAGCAGTACTTC
.,14,.,TRBJ1-2,TRBV6-6,CASNSGGRAGGYTF,TGTGCCAGTAATTCGGGGGGCAGGGCTGGAGGCTACACCTTC
.,15,.,TRBJ2-7,TRBV30,CAWSGPEGLPYEQYF,TGTGCCTGGAGTGGCCCCGAGGGACTTCCTTACGAGCAGTACTTC
.,16,.,TRBJ1-1,TRBV11-2,CASSSFPGEGDTEAFF,TGTGCCAGCAGCTCGTTCCCAGGGGAGGGGGACACTGAAGCTTTCTTT
.,13,.,TRBJ2-7,TRBV6-5,CASSAGGSNEQYF,TGTGCCAGCAGTGCTGGGGGGTCGAACGAGCAGTACTTC
.,13,.,TRBJ2-7,TRBV5-1,CASSWTEAYEQYF,TGCGCCAGCAGCTGGACTGAAGCCTACGAGCAGTACTTC
TRBD1,16,.,TRBJ1-2,TRBV11-2,CASSLGDSGSTLLGYF,TGTGCCAGCAGCTTAGGGGACAGTGGGTCCACCCTTCTGGGTTACTTC
.,15,.,TRBJ2-3,TRBV5-1,CASSPVEGGTDTQYF,TGCGCCAGCAGCCCGGTGGAGGGCGGCACAGATACGCAGTATTTT
TRBD1,19,.,TRBJ1-1,TRBV23-1,CASNLEPGQGTWEDTEAFF,TGCGCCAGCAACCTCGAACCGGGACAGGGGACATGGGAGGACACTGAAGCTTTCTTT
TRBD1,16,.,TRBJ1-1,TRBV25-1,CASSEPGTGSDTEAFF,TGTGCCAGCAGTGAGCCGGGGACAGGGTCGGACACTGAAGCTTTCTTT
TRBD1,17,.,TRBJ1-5,TRBV28,CASRWGQGFYSNQPQHF,TGTGCCAGCAGGTGGGGACAGGGGTTTTATAGCAATCAGCCCCAGCATTTT
.,12,.,TRBJ2-3,TRBV7-2,CASSIDRDTQYF,TGTGCCAGCAGCATTGACAGAGATACGCAGTATTTT
.,14,.,TRBJ1-5,TRBV5-5,CASSLEQVNQPQHF,TGTGCCAGCAGCTTGGAACAGGTCAATCAGCCCCAGCATTTT
.,15,once,TRBJ1-1,TRBV7-2,CASSRRRDLNTEAFF,TGTGCCAGCAGCCGGAGGCGGGACTTGAACACTGAAGCTTTCTTT
.,17,once,TRBJ2-1,TRBV4-1,CASSLPPETGDYNEQFF,TGCGCCAGCAGCCTCCCCCCTGAGACAGGAGACTACAATGAGCAGTTCTTC
TRBD1,17,.,TRBJ2-7,TRBV28,CASRGQGGSGSRYEQYF,TGTGCCAGCAGAGGACAGGGGGGTTCGGGGTCGAGGTACGAGCAGTACTTC
TRBD1,14,.,TRBJ1-2,TRBV6-5,CASSSLGQGSGYTF,TGTGCCAGCAGTTCGCTTGGACAGGGCTCTGGCTACACCTTC
TRBD1,16,.,TRBJ2-6,TRBV5-1,CASRWTGGNGANVLTF,TGCGCCAGCCGCTGGACAGGGGGGAATGGGGCCAACGTCCTGACTTTC
TRBD2,17,.,TRBJ2-7,TRBV13,CASSLTSGRITHYEQYF,TGTGCCAGCAGCTTAACTAGCGGGAGGATTACCCACTACGAGCAGTACTTC
TRBD2,16,.,TRBJ2-3,TRBV11-2,CASSQLAPYSTDTQYF,TGTGCCAGCAGTCAACTAGCGCCATATAGCACAGATACGCAGTATTTT
TRBD2,13,.,TRBJ2-5,TRBV29-1,CSVDWRETHTQYF,TGCAGCGTTGATTGGCGGGAGACCCACACCCAGTACTTC
.,18,.,TRBJ1-3,TRBV4-2,CASSPHIQGLPSGNTIYF,TGTGCCAGCAGCCCCCACATCCAGGGATTGCCCTCTGGAAACACCATATATTTT
TRBD1,15,.,TRBJ1-6,TRBV11-1,CASSRAQGNNSPLHF,TGTGCCAGCAGCCGTGCACAGGGGAATAATTCACCCCTCCACTTT
TRBD1,12,.,TRBJ2-7,TRBV30,CAWRDRTYEQYF,TGTGCCTGGAGGGACAGGACCTACGAGCAGTACTTC
.,13,.,TRBJ1-2,TRBV7-7,CASRPVAGDGYTF,TGTGCCAGCAGACCGGTTGCGGGGGATGGCTACACCTTC
TRBD1,14,.,TRBJ1-2,TRBV19,CASSILTGGYGYTF,TGTGCCAGTAGTATTTTGACAGGGGGCTATGGCTACACCTTC
TRBD2,18,.,TRBJ2-3,TRBV19,CASSIVEGGPLGTDTQYF,TGTGCCAGTAGTATAGTCGAGGGAGGGCCCCTTGGCACAGATACGCAGTATTTT
.,15,.,TRBJ2-1,TRBV9,CASSQTGGGYNEQFF,TGTGCCAGCAGCCAAACAGGGGGGGGCTACAATGAGCAGTTCTTC
.,11,.,TRBJ2-7,TRBV30,CAWSGGYEQYF,TGTGCCTGGAGTGGCGGCTACGAGCAGTACTTC
.,15,few,TRBJ2-7,TRBV11-1,CASSLVAGTTYEQYF,TGTGCCAGCAGCTTAGTCGCAGGCACCACCTACGAGCAGTACTTC
.,15,.,TRBJ2-1,TRBV5-1,CASSLRDSSYNEQFF,TGCGCCAGCAGCCTCCGGGACTCCTCCTACAATGAGCAGTTCTTC
.,14,.,TRBJ1-4,TRBV23-1,CASSPPATNEKLFF,TGCGCCAGCAGTCCGCCGGCAACTAATGAAAAACTGTTTTTT
TRBD1,13,.,TRBJ1-2,TRBV6-1,CASSEDRGGGYTF,TGTGCCAGCAGCGAGGACAGGGGAGGCGGCTACACCTTC
.,12,.,TRBJ2-5,TRBV19,CASSPGLETQYF,TGTGCCAGTAGTCCGGGATTGGAGACCCAGTACTTC
TRBD1,14,once,TRBJ1-3,TRBV30,CAWSGGQEENTIYF,TGTGCCTGGAGTGGGGGACAGGAGGAAAACACCATATATTTT
.,16,.,TRBJ1-4,TRBV27,CASSAATVTRNEKLFF,TGTGCCAGCAGTGCAGCGACAGTCACACGTAATGAAAAACTGTTTTTT